This T cell receptor beta chain was identified during a study of blood T cell repertoires in COVID-19 (dated by TCRdb to 2019 to 2021). Regarding the study in general: Samples from collaborators originated in the United States, Italy and Spain and spanned both the acute and convalescent phases of COVID-19. The prospective study material was composed of cDNA or gDNA derived from T cells, B-cell-depleted T cells, or PBMCs. Subjects who had been exposed to COVID-19, were actively infected with it, or had recovered from it provided the deeply sampled blood TCRbeta repertoires that made up the dataset. The repertoires were released in a freely available public database intended as a resource for research on the immune response to SARS-CoV-2. Samples came from the ongoing ImmuneRACE study (first 160 participants) plus 1,254 subjects from 6 global collaborators. The sample metadata nearly always contained a de-identified subject ID, COVID-19 status, age in years and sex. HLA class I and class II types, where available, came from metadata supplied by the sample provider rather than from assay-based typing. What the study reported, not specific to this receptor: The quantity of clinical and demographic metadata differed by source and by participant and was supplied without curation.

Comments on this clone: Its specific antigen is unknown. No much larger clone exists at a distance of one base, and base qualities are not known.

CDR1 is given as SEHNR and CDR2 as FQNEAQ, both from the germline V gene (reference sequence). The CDR3 sequence holds 16 residues, the cysteine and phenylalanine included. Only the CDR3 part of the read is kept: 48 bases, read in frame from the first base. V trim: 5 bases; J trim: 7 bases; unmatched bases: 16. One collaborating source in Seattle enrolled patients while the patients were actively infected and followed the patients over time throughout the course of disease. Each collaborating institution followed its own protocols to collect whole blood in K2EDTA tubes. For TCRbeta analysis, collaborators shipped samples as frozen whole blood, isolated PBMCs, or DNA extracted from either of those sample types. TCRbeta CDR3 regions were amplified from genomic DNA by means of the immunoSEQ Assay, a bias-controlled multiplex PCR. The paper's data handling went like this. Nucleated cell counts per sample were estimated from amplification of reference gene primers within the assay. To quantify the absolute abundance of each unique TCRbeta CDR3 rearrangement, sequence reads were collapsed and filtered. Productive Simpson clonality was computed per sample as the square root of Simpson's diversity index over productive rearrangements. What TCRdb holds here is the immuneACCESS table cut down to in-frame rearrangements. Part of the clones is not present; checked against another copy, under half of the missing clones reflect an unresolved V gene, and the others are unexplained. V, J and clone size are those of that table, while D and trimming were read from the DNA. Counted in this sample were roughly 200,000 clones; approximately 80% of them appeared once. About 7% of the sample is held by the ten biggest clonotypes.

Sequences were obtained from peripheral blood. The V gene is TRBV7-9 and the J gene is TRBJ1-2, and 7 junction bases match TRBD1. The source is a woman in her forties with COVID-19, enrolled during active disease. In nucleotides, the sequence is TGTGCCAGCAGCCAACCTGACAGGGAGGTCTGGCTTGGCTACACCTTC. Translation gives CASSQPDREVWLGYTF.